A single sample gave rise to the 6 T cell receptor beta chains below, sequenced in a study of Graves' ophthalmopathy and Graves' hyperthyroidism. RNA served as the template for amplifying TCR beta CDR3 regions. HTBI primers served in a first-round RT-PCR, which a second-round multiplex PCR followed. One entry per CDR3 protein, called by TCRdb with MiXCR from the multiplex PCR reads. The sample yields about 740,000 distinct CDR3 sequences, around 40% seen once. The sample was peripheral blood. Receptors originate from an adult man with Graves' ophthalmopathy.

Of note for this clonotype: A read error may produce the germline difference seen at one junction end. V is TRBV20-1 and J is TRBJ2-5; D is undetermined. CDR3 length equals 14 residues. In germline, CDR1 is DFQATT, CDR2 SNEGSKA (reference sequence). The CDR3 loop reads CGARLVTYQETQYF. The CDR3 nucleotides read TGCGGTGCCCGTCTAGTGACCTACCAAGAGACCCAGTACTTC.

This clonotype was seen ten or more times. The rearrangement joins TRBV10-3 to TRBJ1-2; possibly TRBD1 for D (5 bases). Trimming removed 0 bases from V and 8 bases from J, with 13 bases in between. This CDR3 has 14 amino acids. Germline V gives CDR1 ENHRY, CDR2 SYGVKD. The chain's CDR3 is CAISESQWGSGYTF. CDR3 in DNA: TGTGCCATCAGTGAGTCGCAATGGGGGTCCGGCTACACCTTC.

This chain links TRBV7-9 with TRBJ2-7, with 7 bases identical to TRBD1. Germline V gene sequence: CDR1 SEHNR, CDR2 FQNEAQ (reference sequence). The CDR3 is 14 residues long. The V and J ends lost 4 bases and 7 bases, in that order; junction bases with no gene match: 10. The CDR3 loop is CASSSRQGLVEQYF. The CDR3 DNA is TGTGCCAGCAGCTCCCGACAGGGTCTAGTGGAGCAGTACTTC.

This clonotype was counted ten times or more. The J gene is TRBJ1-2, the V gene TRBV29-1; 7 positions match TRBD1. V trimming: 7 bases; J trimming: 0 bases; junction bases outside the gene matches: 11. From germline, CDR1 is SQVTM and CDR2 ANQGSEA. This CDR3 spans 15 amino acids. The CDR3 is CSATGAANTNYGYTF. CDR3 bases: TGCAGCGCCACAGGGGCCGCGAATACTAACTATGGCTACACCTTC.

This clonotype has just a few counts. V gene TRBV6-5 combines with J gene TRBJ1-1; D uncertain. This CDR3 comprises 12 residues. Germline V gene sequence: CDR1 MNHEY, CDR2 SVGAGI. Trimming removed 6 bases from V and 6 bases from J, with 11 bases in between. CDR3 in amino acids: CASRRGWSEAFF. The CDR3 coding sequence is TGTGCCAGCAGACGCGGATGGTCTGAAGCTTTCTTT.

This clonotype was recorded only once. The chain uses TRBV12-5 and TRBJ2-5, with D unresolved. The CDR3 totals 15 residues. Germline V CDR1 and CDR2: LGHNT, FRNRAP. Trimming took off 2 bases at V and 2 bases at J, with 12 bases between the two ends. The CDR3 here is CASGLTGNKQETQYF. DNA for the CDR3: TGTGCTAGTGGTTTGACCGGCAACAAACAAGAGACCCAGTACTTC.